The 26 T cell receptor beta chains below all came from one sample that was sequenced in a study of CD8 T cells in Susac syndrome. RNA was extracted with the RNeasy kit, and a quantity of about 0.5 to 1 ug was reverse transcribed using random hexamers. TCRdb called the immunoSEQ multiplex PCR reads again in MiXCR, with one record for every CDR3 protein. Of 250,000 to 300,000 distinct CDR3 sequences listed, over 75% were seen once; the top ten hold approximately 0.2%. The sequenced sample was CD8+ T cells from PBMCs. These receptors all stem from a human donor with multiple sclerosis.

The V and J genes are TRBV11-1 and TRBJ2-2; 7 bases align to TRBD2. This CDR3 is built from 17 residues. V lost 0 bases and J lost 4; bases outside the gene matches: 8. CDR1 and CDR2 (germline): SGHAT, FQDESV (reference sequence). Here the CDR3 DNA reads TGTGCCAGCAGCTTAGCCCCCCGAGCGGGATTCACCGGGGAGCTGTTTTTT. Encoded protein: CASSLAPRAGFTGELFF.

The rearrangement uses TRBV4-2 and TRBJ2-7, with D possibly being TRBD1 (5 bases). CDR3 length: 12 amino acids. Per germline, CDR1 LGHNA and CDR2 YNFKEQ. Trimming shortened V by 3 bases and J by 4 bases, and 7 bases separated the two germline ends. The CDR3 DNA is TGTGCCAGCAGCCAGGCAGGGTACGAGCAGTACTTC. Residues: CASSQAGYEQYF.

A word on this clonotype: The junction differs from germline at one of its ends, possibly a read error. This chain uses TRBV20-1 with TRBJ2-3; 13 nucleotides line up with TRBD2. There are 22 residues in the CDR3. The V gene's germline CDR1 is DFQATT and CDR2 SNEGSKA (reference sequence). CDR3 sequence: CSARDRLAGGQVRHMDTATQYF. The CDR3 DNA sequence: TGCAGTGCTAGAGATCGACTAGCGGGAGGCCAAGTCCGTCACATGGACACAGCTACGCAGTATTTT.

This chain joins TRBV6-5 and TRBJ1-5; no definite D call. Germline-derived CDR1 and CDR2 are MNHEY and SVGAGI. The V and J ends lost 0 bases and 1 base respectively, with 10 bases between them. This CDR3 comprises 16 residues. DNA of the CDR3: TGTGCCAGCAGTTACTCCGGACCGGAGAGCAATCAGCCCCAGCATTTT. Translated: CASSYSGPESNQPQHF.

The chain links TRBV28 to TRBJ2-5; the match to TRBD2 covers 10 bases. CDR3 length: 16 residues. V gave up 7 bases and J gave up 1 base; unmatched junction bases: 9. The germline gives CDR1 MDHEN, CDR2 SYDVKM. The CDR3 DNA reads as TGTGCCAGCACCTTAGGGCTAGCGGGAGCCCAAGAGACCCAGTACTTC. It yields the protein CASTLGLAGAQETQYF. Full variable domain (outside the CDR3, taken from reference TRBV28 and TRBJ2-5): DVKVTQSSRYLVKRTGEKVFLECVQDMDHENMFWYRQDPGLGLRLIYFSYDVKMKEKGDIPEGYSVSREKKERFSLILESASTNQTSMYLCASTLGLAGAQETQYFGPGTRLLVL.

This chain links TRBV20-1 with TRBJ2-1, with a possible D match to TRBD2 (6 bases). Germline V lookup: CDR1 DFQATT, CDR2 SNEGSKA (reference sequence). The CDR3 extends over 15 amino acids. Trimming cost V 1 base and J 5 bases, with 15 bases left between them. The CDR3 nucleotides read TGCAGTGCTAGAGTTGCGCTAGCGTCAAACAATGAGCAGTTCTTC. Its protein product is CSARVALASNNEQFF.

This rearrangement joins TRBV2 to TRBJ1-5; 12 nucleotides match TRBD1. CDR1 is SNHLY, CDR2 FYNNEI, per germline. The CDR3 covers 15 residues. The V gene end was trimmed by 5 bases and the J gene end by 4 bases; junction bases not matched to a gene: 3. CDR3 protein: CASSPGQGANQPQHF. The CDR3 region has the DNA TGTGCCAGCAGTCCGGGACAGGGGGCGAATCAGCCCCAGCATTTT.

V gene TRBV9 combines with J gene TRBJ2-2, with 9 nucleotides matching TRBD1. Germline V gene data show CDR1 as SGDLS and CDR2 as YYNGEE. The CDR3 loop spans 16 amino acids. V was pared by 0 bases and J by 7 bases, with 7 bases of the junction left unmatched. The CDR3 here is CASSVVDRGNGGELFF. CDR3 bases: TGTGCCAGCAGCGTAGTGGACAGGGGAAATGGCGGGGAGCTGTTTTTT.

The count of this clonotype is one. The V call is TRBV9, the J call TRBJ2-5; 9 positions agree with TRBD1. CDR1 and CDR2 (germline): SGDLS, YYNGEE. Trimming took 3 bases from V and 5 from J; bases not matched to a gene: 5. This CDR3 is built from 14 residues. CDR3 coding DNA: TGTGCCAGCAGCGCATGGACAGGGGATGAGACCCAGTACTTC. Its translation is CASSAWTGDETQYF. The variable domain in full, completed from reference TRBV9 and TRBJ2-5, reads DSGVTQTPKHLITATGQRVTLRCSPRSGDLSVYWYQQSLDQGLQFLIQYYNGEERAKGNILERFSAQQFPDLHSELNLSSLELGDSALYFCASSAWTGDETQYFGPGTRLLVL.

This sequence joins TRBV20-1 and TRBJ2-3; TRBD1 matches at 10 bases. The CDR3 spans 17 residues. Trimming cost V 6 bases and J 9 bases; bases outside gene matches: 21. From germline, CDR1 is DFQATT and CDR2 SNEGSKA (reference sequence). The CDR3 sequence: CSAKRGQGGPIKDTQYF. The DNA of the CDR3 is TGCAGTGCCAAGCGAGGACAGGGGGGACCTATAAAGGACACGCAGTATTTT.

The rearrangement links TRBV3-1 to TRBJ2-5; either TRBD1 or TRBD2 may fit D (5 bases each). This CDR3 has 15 residues. Germline V gene lookup returns CDR1 LGHDT and CDR2 YNNKEL (reference sequence). The DNA for the CDR3 is TGTGCTACTCAACCTCGGGGCGACCCTCAAGAGACCCAGTACTTC. This gives the protein CATQPRGDPQETQYF.

CDR3: CSAALGGMYYEQYF. In nucleotides, the CDR3 is TGCAGCGCCGCCCTTGGAGGGATGTACTACGAGCAGTACTTC. The gene calls are TRBV29-1 and TRBJ2-7; a weak D match, TRBD2 (6 bases). V lost 7 bases, J lost 3 bases, and 19 bases lay in between. CDR1 SQVTM and CDR2 ANQGSEA come from the germline V gene. The CDR3 has 14 amino acids.

This chain connects TRBV30 to TRBJ2-2; D not certain. The V gene's germline CDR1 is GTSNPN and CDR2 SVGIG (reference sequence). The CDR3 spans 14 residues. V dropped 2 bases and J dropped 0 bases, with 7 bases sitting between them. Here the CDR3 DNA reads TGTGCCTGGAGTATGGCAGCGAACACCGGGGAGCTGTTTTTT. Its protein product is CAWSMAANTGELFF.

This rearrangement joins TRBV27 to TRBJ2-7; D gene ambiguous. In germline, CDR1 is MNHEY, CDR2 SMNVEV (reference sequence). This CDR3 is 15 amino acids long. Trimming stripped 0 bases from V and 0 bases from J, with 9 bases between. CDR3 protein: CASSLSGYTSYEQYF. DNA of the CDR3: TGTGCCAGCAGTTTATCAGGGTACACCTCCTACGAGCAGTACTTC.

V gene TRBV28 combines with J gene TRBJ2-4; D not certain. The CDR3 extends over 16 amino acids. Germline V lookup: CDR1 MDHEN, CDR2 SYDVKM. Trimming cost V 7 bases and J 0 bases, with 16 bases left between them. CDR3 residues: CASMAVPTIAKNIQYF. CDR3 coding DNA: TGTGCCAGCATGGCGGTTCCCACCATAGCCAAAAACATTCAGTACTTC. The whole variable domain, remainder taken from reference TRBV28 and TRBJ2-4, is DVKVTQSSRYLVKRTGEKVFLECVQDMDHENMFWYRQDPGLGLRLIYFSYDVKMKEKGDIPEGYSVSREKKERFSLILESASTNQTSMYLCASMAVPTIAKNIQYFGAGTRLSVL.

The gene calls are TRBV25-1 and TRBJ2-1, with D unresolved. Germline V gene sequence: CDR1 MGHDK, CDR2 SYGVNS. The CDR3 runs to 15 residues. Trimming took 6 bases from V and 2 from J, leaving 14 bases between them. CDR3 region: CASSYPEAAYNEQFF. CDR3 coding DNA: TGTGCCAGCAGCTATCCCGAGGCAGCCTACAATGAGCAGTTCTTC.

The rearrangement uses TRBV15 and TRBJ2-3; D is perhaps TRBD2 (5 bases). Trimming removed 1 base from V and 2 bases from J, with 10 bases in between. Germline V gene lookup returns CDR1 LNHNV and CDR2 YYDKDF (reference sequence). CDR3 length equals 15 residues. CDR3 coding DNA: TGTGCCACCAGCAGAGCCGGGGAAACCACAGATACGCAGTATTTT. Encoded protein: CATSRAGETTDTQYF.

The chain has TRBV7-9 and TRBJ1-2; TRBD1 matches 8 bases. Unmatched junction bases numbered 5, after V lost 1 base and J lost 4 bases. Germline loops: CDR1 SEHNR, CDR2 FQNEAQ (reference sequence). CDR3 length: 15 amino acids. The CDR3 nucleotides read TGTGCCAGCAGCTTAGGGGACAGGCCCACCTATGGCTACACCTTC. Amino acid sequence: CASSLGDRPTYGYTF.

The chain combines TRBV18 with TRBJ1-2, with 7 bases aligning to TRBD1. Germline CDR1 is KGHSH and CDR2 is LQKENI. CDR3 size: 15 residues. V dropped 0 bases and J dropped 6; count of bases not matched to a gene: 7. The DNA of the CDR3 is TGTGCCAGCTCACCACCGGGACAGACTATCGATGGCTACACCTTC. This gives the protein CASSPPGQTIDGYTF.

DNA for the CDR3: TGTGCCAGCAGTTACTACGGACAGCCGAACACCGGGGAGCTGTTTTTT. This sequence encodes CASSYYGQPNTGELFF. The J gene is TRBJ2-2, the V gene TRBV6-2 or TRBV6-3; D perhaps matches TRBD1 (6 bases). The CDR3 is 16 amino acids. Germline CDR1 MNHEY, CDR2 SVGEGT. V lost 1 base and J lost 0, with 9 bases in between.

The chain employs TRBV11-2 and TRBJ2-7; the D is unclear. The CDR3 consists of 13 residues. The ends were cut back, 4 bases at V and 2 bases at J, with 9 bases in the middle. Per the germline V gene, CDR1 is SGHAT and CDR2 is FQNNGV. This chain's CDR3 is CASSSLKPYEQYF. The DNA of the CDR3 is TGTGCCAGCAGCTCCCTTAAACCCTACGAGCAGTACTTC.

V and J are TRBV19 and TRBJ2-2; D remains unclear. V was clipped by 2 bases and J by 1 base, with 8 bases between them. The CDR3 length is 15 residues. Per germline, CDR1 LNHDA and CDR2 SQIVND (reference sequence). CDR3 protein: CASSIWAENTGELFF. The CDR3 DNA reads TGTGCCAGTAGTATATGGGCAGAGAACACCGGGGAGCTGTTTTTT.

The chain couples TRBV29-1 to TRBJ2-3; the D is unclear. CDR3 length equals 13 residues. Germline CDR1 is SQVTM and CDR2 is ANQGSEA. V was trimmed by 4 bases and J by 3 bases, leaving 11 bases between them. The CDR3 protein is CSVGEGGTDTQYF. The CDR3 bases are TGCAGCGTTGGGGAAGGTGGGACAGATACGCAGTATTTT.

The V and J genes are TRBV27 and TRBJ2-3, with 7 bases fitting TRBD2. In germline, CDR1 is MNHEY, CDR2 SMNVEV (reference sequence). The CDR3 totals 13 residues. V shed 4 bases and J 9 bases; nucleotides not matched to a gene: 7. In DNA form, the CDR3 reads TGTGCCAGCAGTTACCCCGGGGGGTTCACGCAGTATTTT. Encoded protein: CASSYPGGFTQYF.

This clonotype was observed a handful of times. This chain links TRBV7-9 with TRBJ2-7; D perhaps matches TRBD2 (6 bases). Per germline, CDR1 SEHNR and CDR2 FQNEAQ (reference sequence). The CDR3 is 16 amino acids. Deletions cut 4 bases from V and 1 base from J, with 17 bases between. In DNA, the CDR3 is TGTGCCAGCAGCTCACCCCGTAGCGGTAAATCCTACGAGCAGTACTTC. This sequence encodes CASSSPRSGKSYEQYF.

This clonotype has a single count. The chain recombines TRBV28 with TRBJ1-2; D is perhaps TRBD1 (5 bases). Trimming shortened V by 4 bases and J by 8 bases, and 20 bases separated the two germline ends. The CDR3 runs 15 residues. Germline values: CDR1 MDHEN, CDR2 SYDVKM. CDR3: CASSSLETGTFGYTF. The CDR3 nucleotides read TGTGCCAGCAGTTCCCTAGAGACCGGGACGTTCGGCTACACCTTC.